Listed below are T cell receptor beta chains from one sample, sequenced in a study of T-cell memory formation after mild COVID-19. TCRdb passed the 5' RACE reads through MiXCR, listing each CDR3 protein once. The table includes hundreds of thousands of distinct CDR3 sequences, about a sixth detected once. The sequenced sample was PBMCs or a T cell subset sorted from them (not recorded which). The receptors here all came from a young man who had mild COVID-19 (a few samples of this study predate the infection). Cell type and time point are not known. Each CDR3 is given without its conserved first and last residue.

v_gene	j_gene	CDR3aa
TRBV28	TRBJ1-2	ASSRESLPFLP
TRBV3-1	TRBJ2-1	ASSHPGGNEQF
TRBV27	TRBJ2-6	ASSEGLAGGRSGANVLT
TRBV11-2	TRBJ2-3	ASSPPSGITDTQY
TRBV29-1	TRBJ2-5	SVEFPPETQY
TRBV12-3/TRBV12-4	TRBJ2-4	ASSSGGSKNIQY
TRBV7-2	TRBJ2-7	ASSSRDRSSYEQY
TRBV9	TRBJ2-3	ASSVAPPSFPDTQY
TRBV9	TRBJ2-3	ASSVAQVTDTQY
TRBV4-3	TRBJ1-5	ASSQGFGEPQH
TRBV7-9	TRBJ1-5	ASSSLSIDQPQH
TRBV20-1	TRBJ2-7	SAEGMAGRYYEQY
TRBV5-1	TRBJ2-1	ASSLDLGSNEQF
TRBV7-2	TRBJ1-6	ASSLGPRGNSPLH
TRBV2	TRBJ2-1	ASKGGGNEQF
TRBV10-3	TRBJ1-2	AISEFGRPNYGYT
TRBV20-1	TRBJ2-3	SARDRALRDTQY
TRBV19	TRBJ2-3	ASRPYGSSTDTQY
TRBV12-3/TRBV12-4	TRBJ2-5	ASSLWPGLQY
TRBV7-2	TRBJ2-7	ASSFGGRYEQY
TRBV9	TRBJ1-2	ASSVSGGNYGYT
TRBV27	TRBJ1-6	ASSSLRDSPLH
TRBV6-5	TRBJ1-2	ASSYSYGYGYT
TRBV5-5	TRBJ2-4	ASSLDRLAKNIQY
TRBV18	TRBJ2-3	ASSPAQGGVADTQY
TRBV7-9	TRBJ2-3	ASSFEAGGLGAQY
TRBV7-2	TRBJ1-1	ASSLTQRNTEAF
TRBV27	TRBJ2-7	ASSSLTGLAYEQY
TRBV9	TRBJ2-3	ASSVATGGLAGSDTQY
TRBV5-1	TRBJ2-7	ASSLAGIRPDPPEQY
TRBV2	TRBJ1-6	ASGRASYNSPLH
TRBV4-1	TRBJ1-1	ASSQHEGMNTEAF